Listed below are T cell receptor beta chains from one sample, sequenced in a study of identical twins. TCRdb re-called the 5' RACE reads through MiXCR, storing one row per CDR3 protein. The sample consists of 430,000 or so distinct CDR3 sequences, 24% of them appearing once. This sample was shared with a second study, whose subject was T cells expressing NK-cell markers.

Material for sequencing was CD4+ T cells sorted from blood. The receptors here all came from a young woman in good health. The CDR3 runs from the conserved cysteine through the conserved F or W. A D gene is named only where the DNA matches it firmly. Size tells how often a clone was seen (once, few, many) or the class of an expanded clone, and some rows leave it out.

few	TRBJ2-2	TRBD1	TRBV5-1	CASSLRTGASTGELFF	TGCGCCAGCAGCCTCAGGACAGGGGCGAGCACCGGGGAGCTGTTTTTT
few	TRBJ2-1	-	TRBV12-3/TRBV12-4	CASSSYSGNYNEQFF	TGTGCCAGCAGTTCATATAGCGGAAACTACAATGAGCAGTTCTTC
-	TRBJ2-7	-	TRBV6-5	CASSYGGVRGYEQYF	TGTGCCAGCAGTTACGGCGGGGTCAGGGGCTACGAGCAGTACTTC
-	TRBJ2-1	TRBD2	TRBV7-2	CASSLYSGRVYEQFF	TGTGCCAGCAGCTTGTATAGCGGGAGGGTCTATGAGCAGTTCTTC
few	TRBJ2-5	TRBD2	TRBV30	CAWTSGRDEETQYF	TGTGCCTGGACTAGCGGGAGGGATGAAGAGACCCAGTACTTC
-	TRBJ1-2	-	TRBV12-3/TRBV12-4	CASSSRSRGSYGYTF	TGTGCCAGCAGTTCCCGGTCCAGGGGCTCCTATGGCTACACCTTC
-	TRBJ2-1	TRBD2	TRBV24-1	CATSDPQRGNNEQFF	TGTGCCACCAGTGATCCCCAGCGGGGCAACAATGAGCAGTTCTTC
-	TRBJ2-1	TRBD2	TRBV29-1	CSVRLAGGSFSEQFF	TGCAGCGTTAGACTAGCGGGAGGGAGTTTTAGTGAGCAGTTCTTC
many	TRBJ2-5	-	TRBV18	CASSPSETQYF	TGTGCCAGCAGCCCCTCAGAGACCCAGTACTTC
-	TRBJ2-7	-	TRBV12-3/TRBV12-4	CASSKGRLYEQYF	TGTGCCAGCAGCAAGGGGAGGCTGTACGAGCAGTACTTC
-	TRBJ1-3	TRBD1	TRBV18	CASSRLDRATGNTIYF	TGTGCCAGCTCACGCCTGGACAGGGCAACTGGAAACACCATATATTTT
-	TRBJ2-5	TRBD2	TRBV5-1	CASSLYGGFQETQYF	TGCGCCAGCAGCTTGTACGGGGGGTTTCAAGAGACCCAGTACTTC
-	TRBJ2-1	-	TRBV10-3	CAISDAADGQFF	TGTGCCATCAGTGACGCCGCGGATGGGCAGTTCTTC
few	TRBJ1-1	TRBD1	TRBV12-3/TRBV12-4	CASSLVTGTEAFF	TGTGCCAGCAGTTTGGTGACAGGGACTGAAGCTTTCTTT
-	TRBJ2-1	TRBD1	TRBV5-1	CASSSDRGVYNEQFF	TGCGCCAGCAGCTCGGACAGGGGGGTCTACAATGAGCAGTTCTTC
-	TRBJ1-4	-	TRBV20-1	CSGSTGNEKLFF	TGCAGTGGGAGTACCGGGAATGAAAAACTGTTTTTT
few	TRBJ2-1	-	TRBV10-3	CAVAGEDRLNEQFF	TGTGCCGTGGCGGGCGAGGATAGGCTCAATGAGCAGTTCTTC
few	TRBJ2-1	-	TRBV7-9	CASSFGSQHRYNEQFF	TGTGCCAGCAGCTTTGGAAGCCAGCATCGCTACAATGAGCAGTTCTTC
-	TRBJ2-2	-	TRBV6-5	CASSYSGSNTGELFF	TGTGCCAGCAGTTACAGCGGATCGAACACCGGGGAGCTGTTTTTT
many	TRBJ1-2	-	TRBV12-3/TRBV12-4	CASSFGYGYTF	TGTGCCAGCAGTTTTGGCTATGGCTACACCTTC
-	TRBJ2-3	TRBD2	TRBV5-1	CASSRRTSEDTQYF	TGCGCCAGCAGCCGACGGACTAGCGAAGATACGCAGTATTTT
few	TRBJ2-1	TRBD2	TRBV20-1	CSGEGSGRRITF	TGCAGTGGCGAGGGTAGCGGGAGAAGGATAACGTTC
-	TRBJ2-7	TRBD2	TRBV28	CASSLGGGEGLNEQYF	TGTGCCAGCAGTTTGGGGGGTGGGGAGGGCCTAAACGAGCAGTACTTC
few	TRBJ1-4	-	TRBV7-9	CASSPQSRGGNEKLFF	TGTGCCAGCAGCCCCCAGTCTAGGGGAGGTAATGAAAAACTGTTTTTT
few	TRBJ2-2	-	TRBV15	CATSRDTAGAYTGELFF	TGTGCCACCAGCAGAGATACGGCAGGGGCTTACACCGGGGAGCTGTTTTTT
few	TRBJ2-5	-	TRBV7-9	CASTRLAIETQYF	TGTGCCAGCACCAGACTGGCAATAGAGACCCAGTACTTC
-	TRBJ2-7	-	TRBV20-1	CSAKRMSSLYEQYF	TGCAGTGCTAAGCGGATGTCCTCCCTTTACGAGCAGTACTTC
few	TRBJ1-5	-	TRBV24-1	CATSEPGFNQPQHF	TGTGCCACCAGTGAGCCAGGCTTCAATCAGCCCCAGCATTTT
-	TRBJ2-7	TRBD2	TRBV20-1	CSASGTSGRAGYEQYF	TGCAGTGCTTCCGGGACTAGCGGGAGGGCCGGGTACGAGCAGTACTTC